The 20 T cell receptor beta chains listed next were all sequenced from one sample in a study of identical twins. TCRdb reprocessed the 5' RACE reads with MiXCR, giving one entry per CDR3 protein. Among roughly 1,500,000 distinct CDR3 sequences listed, about 32% were seen once. Source material: cord blood. The receptor set was obtained from a newborn girl in good health.

This chain connects TRBV6-1 to TRBJ1-4, with 7 bases matching TRBD1. The V gene's germline CDR1 is MNHNS and CDR2 SASEGT. The V gene end was trimmed by 1 base and the J gene end by 4 bases; junction bases not matched to a gene: 9. The CDR3 loop spans 17 amino acids. The CDR3, as DNA: TGTGCCAGCAGTGAAGATTTAGGGACAGCCCATAATGAAAAACTGTTTTTT. Translation: CASSEDLGTAHNEKLFF.

CDR3 sequence: CASSGETQFF. In nucleotides, the CDR3 is TGTGCCAGCAGCGGAGAGACCCAGTTCTTC. The J gene is TRBJ2-1, the V gene TRBV28; D is uncertain. Germline values: CDR1 MDHEN, CDR2 SYDVKM. Trimming removed 6 bases from V and 13 bases from J, with 10 bases in between. CDR3 length: 10 amino acids. The entire variable domain, with the rest obtained from reference TRBV28 and TRBJ2-1, is as follows: DVKVTQSSRYLVKRTGEKVFLECVQDMDHENMFWYRQDPGLGLRLIYFSYDVKMKEKGDIPEGYSVSREKKERFSLILESASTNQTSMYLCASSGETQFFGPGTRLTVL.

This clonotype occurred many times. The CDR3 is CASSEALLAGVQETQYF. The CDR3 region has the DNA TGTGCCAGCAGTGAAGCGCTTCTAGCGGGGGTACAAGAGACCCAGTACTTC. The genes are TRBV2 and TRBJ2-5; TRBD2 aligns across 10 bases. J gave up 2 bases and V 0 bases, and 6 bases lay outside the gene matches. The CDR3 covers 17 residues. Per germline, CDR1 SNHLY and CDR2 FYNNEI.

The gene calls are TRBV20-1 and TRBJ2-2; D gene unclear. The CDR3 length is 12 residues. V was cut by 1 base and J by 5 bases, with 5 bases left in between. Germline lookup yields CDR1 DFQATT and CDR2 SNEGSKA (reference sequence). The DNA for the CDR3 is TGCAGTGCTAGAGCCCCTACCGGGGAGCTGTTTTTT. It specifies CSARAPTGELFF.

This chain connects TRBV5-1 to TRBJ2-1; D may be TRBD1 (5 bases). The V end lost 6 bases, the J end lost 0 bases, and 10 bases lay between the germline ends. This CDR3 contains 14 residues. The V gene's germline CDR1 is SGHRS and CDR2 YFSETQ. CDR3 protein: CASTADSSYNEQFF. The DNA for the CDR3 is TGCGCCAGCACCGCAGACAGCTCCTACAATGAGCAGTTCTTC. The entire variable domain, with the rest obtained from reference TRBV5-1 and TRBJ2-1, is as follows: KAGVTQTPRYLIKTRGQQVTLSCSPISGHRSVSWYQQTPGQGLQFLFEYFSETQRNKGNFPGRFSGRQFSNSRSEMNVSTLELGDSALYLCASTADSSYNEQFFGPGTRLTVL.

J is TRBJ2-4 and V is TRBV5-1; TRBD2 agrees at 12 bases. The DNA matches TRBJ2-7 better at its end, which makes the J call doubtful. The CDR3 has 20 residues. Germline V gene sequence: CDR1 SGHRS, CDR2 YFSETQ. Here the CDR3 DNA reads TGCGCCAGCAGCTTCCTACCGGGACTAGCGGGCCTTGTCCGTATCTACGAGCAGTACTTC. It translates to CASSFLPGLAGLVRIYEQYF.

The chain is built from TRBV14 and TRBJ2-7; 15 nucleotides align to TRBD2. J gave up 2 bases and V 1 base, and 3 bases lay outside the gene matches. Germline V gene lookup returns CDR1 SGHDN and CDR2 FVKESK. This CDR3 region has 17 residues. This chain's CDR3 is CASSQGRTSGRAYEQYF. The CDR3 DNA reads TGTGCCAGCAGCCAAGGACGGACTAGCGGGAGGGCCTACGAGCAGTACTTC.

Worth noting for this clonotype: A junction boundary mismatches the germline segment, possibly from a read error. The V call is TRBV30, the J call TRBJ2-7, with 9 positions matching TRBD1. The germline V gene has CDR1 GTSNPN and CDR2 SVGIG (reference sequence). The CDR3 runs 13 residues. DNA of the CDR3: TGTGCGTGGACTAGGGACAGGGTCTACGAGCAGTACTTC. This codes for CAWTRDRVYEQYF.

The CDR3 region has the DNA TGCAGTGCTAGCGGCTTGAGCTCTGGAAACACCATATATTTT. As protein: CSASGLSSGNTIYF. The chain carries TRBV20-1 and TRBJ1-3; D gene uncertain. The CDR3 is 14 residues long. In germline, CDR1 is DFQATT, CDR2 SNEGSKA (reference sequence). V lost 3 bases and J 0 bases, leaving 9 bases between the germline ends.

The chain carries TRBV5-1 and TRBJ2-2; tentatively, D is TRBD2 (5 bases). Trimming took 1 base from V and 3 from J, leaving 13 bases between them. The length of the CDR3 is 16 residues. Germline values: CDR1 SGHRS, CDR2 YFSETQ. Here the CDR3 reads CASSLLRGEDTGELFF. The CDR3 DNA is TGCGCCAGCAGCTTGCTTCGGGGAGAGGACACCGGGGAGCTGTTTTTT.

The chain recombines TRBV29-1 with TRBJ2-2; 7 nucleotides match TRBD2. Germline V gene lookup returns CDR1 SQVTM and CDR2 ANQGSEA. There are 16 residues in the CDR3. Unmatched junction bases numbered 8, after V lost 4 bases and J lost 0 bases. CDR3 in DNA: TGCAGCGTTGGCGGGGATGGGGGGGCGAACACCGGGGAGCTGTTTTTT. As protein: CSVGGDGGANTGELFF.

This clonotype was seen a handful of times. The chain joins TRBV7-2 to TRBJ1-2, with TRBD1 matching over 8 bases. J was trimmed by 5 bases and V by 0 bases; bases with no gene match: 5. The CDR3 length is 15 residues. Germline V lookup: CDR1 SGHTA, CDR2 FQGNSA. The CDR3 DNA reads TGTGCCAGCAGCTTAGCGGGGACAGGTCCTTATGGCTACACCTTC. Translating it yields CASSLAGTGPYGYTF.

This clonotype was detected once. The germline gene is not matched at one end of the junction; a read error may be the cause. This chain connects TRBV6-1 to TRBJ1-1; D possibly corresponds to TRBD1 (5 bases). Germline CDR1 reads MNHNS; CDR2 reads SASEGT. CDR3 length: 15 residues. The CDR3 bases are TGTGCCAGCAGTGCTTGGGGGGGGATCAACACTGAAACTTTCTTT. Its translation: CASSAWGGINTETFF.

In its sample, this clonotype was seen many times. The J gene is TRBJ2-3, the V gene TRBV2; 13 positions match TRBD2. The length of the CDR3 is 16 residues. V lost 6 bases to trimming and J lost 7 bases; unmatched junction nucleotides: 10. The germline gives CDR1 SNHLY, CDR2 FYNNEI. In DNA form, the CDR3 reads TGTGCCAGCAGCGAGAGACTAGCGGGAGGTTCCAATACGCAGTATTTT. Protein: CASSERLAGGSNTQYF.

This clonotype appeared a few times. The V gene is TRBV2, the J gene TRBJ1-5, with D uncertain. V was cut by 5 bases and J by 4 bases, with 18 bases left in between. CDR1 is SNHLY, CDR2 FYNNEI, per germline. The CDR3 is 16 amino acids. Here the CDR3 reads CASSNDGGPGNQPQHF. The CDR3, as DNA: TGTGCCAGCAGTAACGATGGCGGGCCGGGTAATCAGCCCCAGCATTTT.

The chain couples TRBV3-1 to TRBJ1-5; possibly TRBD1 for D (6 bases). The CDR3 runs to 14 residues. Germline values: CDR1 LGHDT, CDR2 YNNKEL (reference sequence). V lost 4 bases and J 2 bases, leaving 9 bases between the germline ends. CDR3: CASSPDSRNQPQHF. In DNA form, the CDR3 reads TGTGCCAGCAGCCCGGACAGCCGCAATCAGCCCCAGCATTTT.

This clonotype was seen only once. The chain is built from TRBV7-2 and TRBJ2-7; 13 nucleotides align to TRBD2. This CDR3 has 16 residues. Germline loops: CDR1 SGHTA, CDR2 FQGNSA. V gave up 0 bases and J gave up 7 bases; unmatched junction bases: 6. The CDR3 DNA reads TGTGCCAGCAGCTTAGCCGGGACTAGCGGGATATTTGAGCAGTACTTC. Its protein product is CASSLAGTSGIFEQYF.

The chain joins TRBV21-1 to TRBJ2-5; the table names TRBD2, a call not compared with the DNA. TRBV21-1 is recorded as a pseudogene. The CDR3 covers 14 residues. This CDR3 reads CASSKGGGSETQYF. CDR3 DNA: TGTGCCAGCAGCAAAGGAGGAGGGTCAGAGACCCAGTACTTC.

The V and J genes are TRBV28 and TRBJ2-5; D possibly corresponds to TRBD2 (6 bases). Judging by the DNA end, TRBJ2-7 fits better; the J call may be wrong. Germline CDR1 reads MDHEN; CDR2 reads SYDVKM. This CDR3 contains 15 residues. The CDR3 nucleotides are TGTGCCAGCAGTCCCCCGGTGAGTAGCGGCTACGAGCAGTACTTC. This codes for CASSPPVSSGYEQYF.

The chain employs TRBV29-1 and TRBJ2-5, with 9 bases identical to TRBD2. Near its end, the DNA agrees better with TRBJ2-7, so the J call may be wrong. Per the germline V gene, CDR1 is SQVTM and CDR2 is ANQGSEA. CDR3 length: 12 amino acids. In nucleotides, the CDR3 is TGCAGCGTTGGGACTAGCGCGGACGAGCAGTACTTC. Its protein is CSVGTSADEQYF.